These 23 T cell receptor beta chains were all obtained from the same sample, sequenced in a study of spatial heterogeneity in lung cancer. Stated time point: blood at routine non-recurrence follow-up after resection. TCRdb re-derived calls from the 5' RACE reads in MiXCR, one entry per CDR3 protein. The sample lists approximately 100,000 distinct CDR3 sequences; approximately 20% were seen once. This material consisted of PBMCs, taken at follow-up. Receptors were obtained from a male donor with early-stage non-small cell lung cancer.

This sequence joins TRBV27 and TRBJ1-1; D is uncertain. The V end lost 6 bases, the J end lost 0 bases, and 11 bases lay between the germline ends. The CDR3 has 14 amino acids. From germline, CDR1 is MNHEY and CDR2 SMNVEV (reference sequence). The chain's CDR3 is CASSSRPMNTEAFF. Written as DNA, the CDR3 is TGTGCCAGCAGCTCTCGCCCCATGAACACTGAAGCTTTCTTT.

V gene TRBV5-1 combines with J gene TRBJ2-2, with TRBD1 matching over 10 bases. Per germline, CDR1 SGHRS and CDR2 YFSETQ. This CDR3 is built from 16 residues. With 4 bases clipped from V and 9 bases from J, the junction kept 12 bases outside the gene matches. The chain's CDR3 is CASSVTTGGRLRELFF. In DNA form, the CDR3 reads TGCGCCAGCAGCGTGACGACAGGGGGCCGTTTGCGGGAGCTGTTTTTT.

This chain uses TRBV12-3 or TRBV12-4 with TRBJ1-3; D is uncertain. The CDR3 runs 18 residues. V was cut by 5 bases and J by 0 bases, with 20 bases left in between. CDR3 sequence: CASSPLFEGKSSGNTIYF. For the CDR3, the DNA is TGTGCCAGCAGTCCCCTTTTCGAAGGGAAGAGCTCTGGAAACACCATATATTTT.

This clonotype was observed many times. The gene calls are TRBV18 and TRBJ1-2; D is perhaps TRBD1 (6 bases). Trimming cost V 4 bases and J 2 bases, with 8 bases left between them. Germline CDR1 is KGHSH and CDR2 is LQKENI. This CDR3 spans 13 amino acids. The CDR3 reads CASSLDRNYGYTF. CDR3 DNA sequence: TGTGCCAGCTCACTCGACAGGAACTATGGCTACACCTTC.

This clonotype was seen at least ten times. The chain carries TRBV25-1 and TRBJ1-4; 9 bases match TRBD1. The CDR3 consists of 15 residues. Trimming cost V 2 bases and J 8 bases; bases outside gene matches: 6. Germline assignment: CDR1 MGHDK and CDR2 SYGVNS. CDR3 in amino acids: CASSEPGQGSEKLFF. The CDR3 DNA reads TGTGCCAGCAGTGAACCGGGACAGGGATCCGAAAAACTGTTTTTT. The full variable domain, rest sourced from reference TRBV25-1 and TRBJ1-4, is EADIYQTPRYLVIGTGKKITLECSQTMGHDKMYWYQQDPGMELHLIHYSYGVNSTEKGDLSSESTVSRIRTEHFPLTLESARPSHTSQYLCASSEPGQGSEKLFFGSGTQLSVL.

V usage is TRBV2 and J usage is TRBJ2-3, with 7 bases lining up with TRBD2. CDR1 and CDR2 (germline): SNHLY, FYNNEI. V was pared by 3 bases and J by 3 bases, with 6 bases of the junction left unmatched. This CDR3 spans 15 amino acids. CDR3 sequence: CASSEPSGFTDTQYF. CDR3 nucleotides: TGTGCCAGCAGTGAGCCTAGCGGTTTTACAGATACGCAGTATTTT.

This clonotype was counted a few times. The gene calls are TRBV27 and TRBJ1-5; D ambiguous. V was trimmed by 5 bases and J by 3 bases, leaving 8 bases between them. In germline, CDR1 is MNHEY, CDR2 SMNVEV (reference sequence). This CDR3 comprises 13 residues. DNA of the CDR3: TGTGCCAGCAGTCCCAAACCCAATCAGCCCCAGCATTTT. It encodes CASSPKPNQPQHF.

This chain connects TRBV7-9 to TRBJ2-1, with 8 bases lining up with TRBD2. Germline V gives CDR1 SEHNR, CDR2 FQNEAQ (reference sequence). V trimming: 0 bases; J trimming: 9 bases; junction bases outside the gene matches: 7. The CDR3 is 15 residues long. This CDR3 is CASSLASGVPPEQFF. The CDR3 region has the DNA TGTGCCAGCAGCTTAGCTAGCGGGGTCCCCCCTGAGCAGTTCTTC.

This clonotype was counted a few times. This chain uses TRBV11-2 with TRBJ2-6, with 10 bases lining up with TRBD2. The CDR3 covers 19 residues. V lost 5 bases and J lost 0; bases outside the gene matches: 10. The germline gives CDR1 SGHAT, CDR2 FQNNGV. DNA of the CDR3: TGTGCCAGCAGCGACCCCGGGACTAGCGCCCTCTCTGGGGCCAACGTCCTGACTTTC. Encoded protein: CASSDPGTSALSGANVLTF.

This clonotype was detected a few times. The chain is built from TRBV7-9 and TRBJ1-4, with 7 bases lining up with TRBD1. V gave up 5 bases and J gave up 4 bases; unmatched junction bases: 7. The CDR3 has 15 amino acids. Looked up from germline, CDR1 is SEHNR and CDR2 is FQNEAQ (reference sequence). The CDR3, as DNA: TGTGCCAGCAGCCTCAAGGGGGCCTTTAATGAAAAACTGTTTTTT. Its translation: CASSLKGAFNEKLFF.

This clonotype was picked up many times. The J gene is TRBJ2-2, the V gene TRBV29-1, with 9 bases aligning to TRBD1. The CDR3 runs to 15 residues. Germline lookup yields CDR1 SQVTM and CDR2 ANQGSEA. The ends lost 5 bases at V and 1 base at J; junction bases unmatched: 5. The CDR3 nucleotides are TGCAGCGTTACGGACAGGGGTATGAACACCGGGGAGCTGTTTTTT. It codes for CSVTDRGMNTGELFF.

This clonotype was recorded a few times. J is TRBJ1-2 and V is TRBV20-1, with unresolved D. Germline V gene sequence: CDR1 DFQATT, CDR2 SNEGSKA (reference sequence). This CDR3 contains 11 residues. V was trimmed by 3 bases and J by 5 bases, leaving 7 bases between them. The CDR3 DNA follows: TGCAGTGCTAGTTCGGGGTATGGCTACACCTTC. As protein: CSASSGYGYTF.

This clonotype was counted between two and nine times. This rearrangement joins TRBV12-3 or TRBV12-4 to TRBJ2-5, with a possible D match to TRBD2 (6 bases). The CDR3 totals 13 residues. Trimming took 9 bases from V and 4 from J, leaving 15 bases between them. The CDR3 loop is CASGGIIRETQYF. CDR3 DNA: TGTGCCAGTGGGGGGATTATTAGAGAGACCCAGTACTTC.

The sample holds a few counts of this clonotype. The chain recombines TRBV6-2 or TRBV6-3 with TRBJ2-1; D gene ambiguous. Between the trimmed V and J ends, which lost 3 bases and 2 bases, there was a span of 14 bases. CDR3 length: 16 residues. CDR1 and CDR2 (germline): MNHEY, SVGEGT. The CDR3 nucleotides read TGTGCCAGCAGTTATGCTCTATCAGATACCTACAATGAGCAGTTCTTC. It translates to CASSYALSDTYNEQFF.

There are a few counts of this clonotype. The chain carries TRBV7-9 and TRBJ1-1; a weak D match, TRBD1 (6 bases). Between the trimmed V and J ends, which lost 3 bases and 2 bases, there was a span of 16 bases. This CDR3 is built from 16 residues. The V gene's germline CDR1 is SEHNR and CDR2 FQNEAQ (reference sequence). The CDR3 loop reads CASSFVRGGANTEAFF. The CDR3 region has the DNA TGTGCCAGCAGCTTTGTCAGGGGAGGGGCAAACACTGAAGCTTTCTTT.

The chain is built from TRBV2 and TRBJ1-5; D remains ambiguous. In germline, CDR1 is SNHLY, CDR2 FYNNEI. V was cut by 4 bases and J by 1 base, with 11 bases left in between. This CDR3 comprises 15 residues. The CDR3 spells CASSVDDLSNQPQHF. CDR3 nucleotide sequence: TGTGCCAGCAGTGTAGACGATCTCAGCAATCAGCCCCAGCATTTT.

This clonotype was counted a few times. Here the CDR3 reads CASSKEGALSGANVLTF. The CDR3 DNA reads TGTGCCAGCAGCAAGGAGGGGGCCCTCTCTGGGGCCAACGTCCTGACTTTC. This chain connects TRBV7-8 to TRBJ2-6, with D tentatively TRBD1 (7 bases). Trimming shortened V by 5 bases and J by 0 bases, and 14 bases separated the two germline ends. Germline assignment: CDR1 SGHVS and CDR2 FQNEAQ. This CDR3 spans 17 amino acids.

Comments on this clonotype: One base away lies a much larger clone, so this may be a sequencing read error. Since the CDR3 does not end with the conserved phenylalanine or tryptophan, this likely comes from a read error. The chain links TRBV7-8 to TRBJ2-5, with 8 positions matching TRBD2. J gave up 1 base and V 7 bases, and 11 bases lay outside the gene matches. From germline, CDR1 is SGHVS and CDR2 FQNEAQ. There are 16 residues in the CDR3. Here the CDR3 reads CASTAPEREGQETQYL. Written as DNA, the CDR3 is TGTGCCAGCACCGCACCGGAACGGGAGGGCCAAGAGACCCAGTACCTC.

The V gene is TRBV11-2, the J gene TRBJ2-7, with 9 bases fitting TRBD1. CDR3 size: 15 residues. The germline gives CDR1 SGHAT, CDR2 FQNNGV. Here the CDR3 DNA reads TGTGCCAGCAGCTTGGGACAGGGATCGATCTACGAGCAGCACGTC. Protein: CASSLGQGSIYEQHV.

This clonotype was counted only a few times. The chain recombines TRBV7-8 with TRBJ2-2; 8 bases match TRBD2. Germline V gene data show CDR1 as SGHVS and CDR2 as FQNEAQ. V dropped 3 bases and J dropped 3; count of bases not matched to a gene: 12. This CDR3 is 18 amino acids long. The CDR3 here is CASSLERGIGWDTGELFF. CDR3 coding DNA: TGTGCCAGCAGCTTGGAGCGGGGGATTGGTTGGGACACCGGGGAGCTGTTTTTT.

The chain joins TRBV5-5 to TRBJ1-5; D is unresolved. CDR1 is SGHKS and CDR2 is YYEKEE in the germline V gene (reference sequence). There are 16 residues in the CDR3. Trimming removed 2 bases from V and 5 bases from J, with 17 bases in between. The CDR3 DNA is TGTGCCAGCAGCTTTCTCGGTTTCCCAGTGGATCAGCCCCAGCATTTT. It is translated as CASSFLGFPVDQPQHF.

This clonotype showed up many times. This chain's CDR3 is CASSQGWKTPSPLHF. The CDR3 nucleotides read TGCGCCAGCAGCCAAGGCTGGAAGACTCCTTCACCCCTCCACTTT. This chain connects TRBV4-3 to TRBJ1-6; no reliable D call. CDR3 length equals 15 residues. V was pared by 1 base and J by 9 bases, with 13 bases between. Germline V gene lookup returns CDR1 LGHNA and CDR2 YSLEER.

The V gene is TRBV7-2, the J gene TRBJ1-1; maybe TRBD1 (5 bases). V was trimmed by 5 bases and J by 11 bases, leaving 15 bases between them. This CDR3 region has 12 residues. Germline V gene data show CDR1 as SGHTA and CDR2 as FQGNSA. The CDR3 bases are TGTGCCAGCAGCCCACAGTCCAGGGTGGCTTTCTTT. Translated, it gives CASSPQSRVAFF.